The clone carrying this TCR beta chain was seen at least ten times. Its antigen is not identified. Diagnoses were established using clinical symptoms, serum thyroxine and TRAb, thyroid ultrasound and orbital computed tomography. Fresh peripheral blood, approximately 9.7 ml, was the source of the PBMCs. This specimen belongs to a study of T cells in Graves' hyperthyroidism and ophthalmopathy. Amplified regions were TCR beta CDR3 sequences from RNA transcripts. With the HTBI primer set, the TCR CDR3 went through a first round of RT-PCR. TCRdb ran MiXCR on the multiplex PCR reads and lists one entry per CDR3 protein. Of about 400,000 distinct CDR3 sequences detected, less than 20% appear once; the ten largest clones hold roughly 13%. The germline V gene has CDR1 DFQATT and CDR2 SNEGSKA (reference sequence). This CDR3 has 13 residues. V lost 4 bases to trimming and J lost 4 bases, with 10 bases between them.

Notes on the study in general: In the blood, most expanded thyroid clonotypes above 0.001 appeared as well.

The chain is built from TRBV20-1 and TRBJ2-2; no definite D call. Sequenced material: blood. This TCR came from a woman aged 18-30 years with Graves' hyperthyroidism. DNA of the CDR3: TGCAGTGCTAAGGCTCGGACCACCGGGGAGCTGTTTTTT. Translated, it gives CSAKARTTGELFF.